This T cell receptor beta chain was captured by sequencing in a study of brain T cells in children with intractable seizures. Study-wide findings and caveats: Clones missing pre-surgery may reflect undersampling of that blood sample. HCMV serostatus was not known, and viral specificity came from CDR3 similarity only.

About this clone itself: Its antigen remains unknown.

Sequencing was limited to surgery cases with top T cell transcript signatures in brain tissue. Pre-surgery treatment included at least one anti-epileptic drug. Repertoires were generated with immunoSEQ multiplex PCR, while TCRdb's copy carries only in-frame clones and drops some. The data contain fewer than 80,000 clones, 95% to 96% of them seen just once; the ten biggest clones take up roughly 0.38%. Here the sequenced sample was peripheral blood, taken at surgery. The receptor's source is a boy younger than two with focal cortical dysplasia and intractable seizures.

CDR3 in amino acids: CASSQEWGRGAHEQYF. The CDR3 DNA reads as TGTGCCAGCAGCCAAGAATGGGGCAGGGGTGCCCACGAGCAGTACTTC. The chain recombines TRBV3-1 (or the pseudogene TRBV3-2) with TRBJ2-7, with a weak D call TRBD1 (6 bases). V dropped 0 bases and J dropped 5 bases, with 17 bases sitting between them. This CDR3 is 16 amino acids long. Germline assignment: CDR1 LGHDT and CDR2 YNNKEL (reference sequence).